Listed below are T cell receptor beta chains from one sample, sequenced in a study of neurological immune-mediated disorders. TCRdb re-derived calls from the 5' RACE reads in MiXCR, one entry per CDR3 protein. Of some 54,000 distinct CDR3 sequences in the sample, approximately 12% were seen once. The sample taken for sequencing was PBMCs. The receptors here all came from a male donor with HTLV-1-associated myelopathy (HAM/TSP). CDR3s include the opening cysteine and the closing phenylalanine or tryptophan. The D gene is left open where the match is weak. Size tells how often a clone was seen (once, few, many) or the class of an expanded clone, and some rows leave it out.

j_call d_call v_call clone_size cdr3_nt cdr3_aa
TRBJ1-4 - TRBV20-1 many TGCAGTGCTAGCGGGGGGGGGTTCGAAAAACTGTTTTTT CSASGGGFEKLFF
TRBJ2-2 TRBD2 TRBV7-2 many TGTGCCAGCAGCTTAGGAGGTGCGGGGGCCGGGGAGCTGTTTTTT CASSLGGAGAGELFF
TRBJ2-5 - TRBV5-1 many TGCGCCAGCAGCTTGGTAGATCAGGCGTACCAGTACTTC CASSLVDQAYQYF
TRBJ1-6 TRBD1 TRBV12-3/TRBV12-4 many TGTGCCAGCAGGACCGGGACAGCAAATTCACCCCTCCACTTT CASRTGTANSPLHF
TRBJ1-1 TRBD1 TRBV20-1 few TGCAGTGCTAGGGGGGACAGGGCTACTGAAGCTTTCTTT CSARGDRATEAFF
TRBJ1-1 - TRBV7-9 many TGTGCCAGCAGCTTATTGGCCACTGAAGCTTTCTTT CASSLLATEAFF
TRBJ1-1 - TRBV29-1 many TGCAGCGCGGGAGGACCGCCGAACACTGAAGCTTTCTTT CSAGGPPNTEAFF
TRBJ1-2 - TRBV20-1 - TGCCGTACCAGAGGGGGTGGTGGCTACACCTTC CRTRGGGGYTF
TRBJ1-5 - TRBV2 many TGTGCCAGCAGTGAATTGGGTAGTCTCAATAGCAATCAGCCCCAGCATTTT CASSELGSLNSNQPQHF
TRBJ2-7 TRBD2 TRBV5-1 many TGCGCCAGCAGCCTTTCAAGCGGGGGATACTCCTACGAGCAGTACTTC CASSLSSGGYSYEQYF
TRBJ1-4 - TRBV7-9 many TGTGCCAGCAGCCACCCGGGAGAGACAACTAATGAAAAACTGTTTTTT CASSHPGETTNEKLFF
TRBJ1-1 - TRBV20-1 many TGCAGTGCATGGGGCAGGGCGAACACTGAAGCTTTCTTT CSAWGRANTEAFF
TRBJ2-5 - TRBV4-1 many TGCGCCAGCAGCCAATTCGGGCCGGTCCAAGAGACCCAGTACTTC CASSQFGPVQETQYF
TRBJ2-7 - TRBV12-3/TRBV12-4 many TGTGCCAGCAGTTTAGCTAGCTCCTACGAGCAGTACTTC CASSLASSYEQYF
TRBJ2-3 TRBD2 TRBV20-1 many TGCAGTGGAACGGGACTAGCGACGCTATTAAGCACAGATACGCAGTATTTT CSGTGLATLLSTDTQYF
TRBJ2-1 - TRBV5-5 many TGTGCCAGCAGCCCCGCGGCCCTCAATGAGCAGTTCTTC CASSPAALNEQFF
TRBJ2-7 TRBD2 TRBV14 many TGTGCCAGCAGCCAAAGCCAGGGACTAGCGGCTATAGCGTACTTC CASSQSQGLAAIAYF
TRBJ1-6 - TRBV7-2 many TGTGCCAGCAGCTTAGGCGTCGTGGGCTATAATTCACCCCTCCACTTT CASSLGVVGYNSPLHF
TRBJ2-7 - TRBV20-1 many TGCAGTGGACCAGGGCTCCTCAACTACTCCTACGAGCAGTACTTC CSGPGLLNYSYEQYF
TRBJ2-1 TRBD1 TRBV20-1 many TGCAGTGCTAGAGATCGGACAGGGGCCGAGCAGTTCTTC CSARDRTGAEQFF
TRBJ2-2 - TRBV7-9 once TGTGCCAGCAGGACGACAGCCTCGAACACCGAGCTGTTTTTT CASRTTASNTELFF
TRBJ1-4 TRBD1 TRBV4-1 many TGCGCCAGCAGCCAAGATGGGGCAGGGGGCGTCACCGATGAAAAACTGTTTTTT CASSQDGAGGVTDEKLFF
TRBJ2-2 - TRBV7-4 many TGTGCCAGCAGCACACAATCCATGGCAGGGATCCTTTTCCCCGGGGAGCTGTTTTTT CASSTQSMAGILFPGELFF
TRBJ2-2 TRBD1 TRBV9 many TGTGCCAGCAGCGTCAGGACAGGGGCGTACACCGGGGAGCTGTTTTTT CASSVRTGAYTGELFF
TRBJ1-1 TRBD1 TRBV5-1 many TGCGCCAGCAGCTTCGGGACAGGGGGCACTGAAGCTTTCTTT CASSFGTGGTEAFF
TRBJ1-1 TRBD1 TRBV7-9 many TGTGCCAGCAGCCCCAGACAGGGGAATTCGCTCACTGAAGCTTTCTTT CASSPRQGNSLTEAFF
TRBJ1-6 - TRBV28 many TGTGCCAGCAGTTTAAGGGAGCCGAGGGGTTCACCCCTCCACTTT CASSLREPRGSPLHF
TRBJ1-6 TRBD1 TRBV10-3 many TGTGCCATCAGGGGACAGGGGGCACCCTATAATTCACCCCTCCACTTT CAIRGQGAPYNSPLHF
TRBJ2-5 - TRBV12-3/TRBV12-4 many TGTGCCAGCAGTCCTCTTGGGGCCCAAGAGACCCAGTACTTC CASSPLGAQETQYF
TRBJ2-6 - TRBV3-1 many TGTGCCAGCAGCCAAGATAGCTCTGGGGCCAACGTCCTGACTTTC CASSQDSSGANVLTF
TRBJ1-2 - TRBV5-1 many TGCGCCAGCAGCTTGGCCACCAGCCCCGGCTATGGCTACACCTTC CASSLATSPGYGYTF
TRBJ2-5 TRBD2 TRBV7-3 few TGTGCCAGCAGCTTACAGGGCGGGAGGCAAGAGACCCAGTACTTC CASSLQGGRQETQYF
TRBJ2-1 - TRBV20-1 many TGCAGTGCTTTGACTCGAAACTATGAGCAGTTCTTC CSALTRNYEQFF
TRBJ1-1 TRBD1 TRBV19 many TGTGCCAGTAGTATAGAGCCTGGACAGGACACTGAAGCTTTCTTT CASSIEPGQDTEAFF
TRBJ2-1 - TRBV5-1 many TGCGCCAGCAAGACAGAAGACGCCTACAATGAGCAGTTCTTC CASKTEDAYNEQFF
TRBJ2-7 - TRBV20-1 many TGCAGTGCTAGAGGGGAGGGACAGGAGACCTACGAGCAGTACTTC CSARGEGQETYEQYF
TRBJ1-2 - TRBV2 many TGTGCCAGCAGTGAAGGGGGCAGATCATATGGCTACACCTTC CASSEGGRSYGYTF
TRBJ1-1 - TRBV3-1 many TGTGCCAGCAGCCAAGATAACGGGAACACTGAAGCTTTCTTT CASSQDNGNTEAFF
TRBJ1-4 - TRBV3-1 many TGTGCCAGCAGCCCCGGTGGGGGGAATGAAAAACTGTTTTTT CASSPGGGNEKLFF
TRBJ2-3 TRBD2 TRBV29-1 many TGCAGCGCCAACGGGGGGGCAGATACGCAGTATTTT CSANGGADTQYF
TRBJ1-5 - TRBV6-2/TRBV6-3 many TGTGCCAGCAGTTACAAAGGCATCTCAAGCAATCAGCCCCAGCATTTT CASSYKGISSNQPQHF